Listed below are T cell receptor beta chains from one sample, sequenced in a study of blood T cell repertoires in COVID-19. The table came from immunoSEQ multiplex PCR; TCRdb's copy has only in-frame clones and leaves some out. The table lists approximately 74,000 clones, approximately 84% of them singletons. Input material: peripheral blood. The receptors were sampled from a man in his 70s with acute or convalescent COVID-19. CDR3s include the opening cysteine and the closing phenylalanine or tryptophan. A D gene is named only where the DNA matches it firmly. Only some rows state a clone size, as once, few, many or a class for expanded clones.

d_gene	v_gene	j_gene	abundance	CDR3nt	CDR3aa
-	TRBV5-1	TRBJ2-5	-	TGCGCCAGCAGCCAGAAAGAGACCCAGTACTTC	CASSQKETQYF
-	TRBV7-9	TRBJ2-3	-	TGTGCCAGCAGCGCCCCGGGAGCTAGCACAGATACGCAGTATTTT	CASSAPGASTDTQYF
-	TRBV28	TRBJ2-3	-	TGTGCCAGCAGTTTAGGGGTAGCGCGGGATACGCAGTATTTT	CASSLGVARDTQYF
TRBD1	TRBV19	TRBJ2-5	-	TGTGCCAGTAGTACCGACAGGGGTCGGGAGACCCAGTACTTC	CASSTDRGRETQYF
TRBD2	TRBV7-6	TRBJ2-1	-	TGTGCCAGCACCCCAAGGCCCAGTGTTAGCGGGGGGGCCTATTACAATGAGCAGTTCTTC	CASTPRPSVSGGAYYNEQFF
-	TRBV30	TRBJ2-3	-	TGTGCCTGGAGCAGTTTTTTAGATACGCAGTATTTT	CAWSSFLDTQYF
-	TRBV3-1/TRBV3-2	TRBJ2-7	-	TGTGCCAGCAGCCAAGTAAGTGGGGCATCCGAGCAGTACTTC	CASSQVSGASEQYF
-	TRBV3-1/TRBV3-2	TRBJ2-3	-	TGTGCCAGCAGCCACAGGGTTGGTGATACGCAGTATTTT	CASSHRVGDTQYF
TRBD1	TRBV2	TRBJ1-5	-	TGTGCCAGCAGTGTCGGGACAGCCAACAATCAGCCCCGGCATTTT	CASSVGTANNQPRHF
-	TRBV10-3	TRBJ2-2	-	TGTGCCACCCAACTAGGCGGGAACACCGGGGAGCTGTTTTTT	CATQLGGNTGELFF
-	TRBV27	TRBJ1-1	once	TGTGCCAGCAGTTTAGGCGGCAGGGTCGGGGGGAACACTGAAGCTTTCTTT	CASSLGGRVGGNTEAFF
-	TRBV15	TRBJ1-2	once	TGTGCCACCAGCAGAGTTGGGGAGGGGGACGGCTATGGCTACACCTTC	CATSRVGEGDGYGYTF
-	TRBV7-8	TRBJ2-2	-	TGTGCCAGCAGCTTAGCGCAGGCGTGGGCGGGTAACACCGGGGAGCTGTTTTTT	CASSLAQAWAGNTGELFF
TRBD2	TRBV3-1/TRBV3-2	TRBJ2-5	-	TGTGCCAGCAGCCAAGCCATCTCAGGACTAGCGGTGGGGGAGACCCAGTACTTC	CASSQAISGLAVGETQYF
-	TRBV9	TRBJ1-5	-	TGTGCCAGCAGCGTAGGGGGGCAGGGGATTCAGCCCCAGCATTTT	CASSVGGQGIQPQHF
-	TRBV5-1	TRBJ2-5	few	TGCGCCAGCAGCTTGGAAGGCAGGGGCCAAGAGACCCAGTACTTC	CASSLEGRGQETQYF
TRBD1	TRBV7-8	TRBJ1-1	-	TGTGCCACCAACGGGAGGGGGCGGACTGAAGCTTTCTTT	CATNGRGRTEAFF
TRBD1	TRBV4-3	TRBJ1-4	-	TGCGCCAGCAGCCAAGATCAGGGGGCAAGGGAAAAACTGTTTTTT	CASSQDQGAREKLFF
TRBD2	TRBV24-1	TRBJ2-1	-	TGTGCCACCAGTGACCTCGGACTAGCGGGGAATCCGGATGAGCAGTTCTTC	CATSDLGLAGNPDEQFF
TRBD1	TRBV30	TRBJ2-5	-	TGTGCCTGGAGCCGTCACAGGGGTCGAGGAGAGACCCAGTACTTC	CAWSRHRGRGETQYF